These 15 T cell receptor beta chains share one sample of origin, sequenced in a study of blood T cell repertoires in COVID-19 (TCRdb year 2020). Library preparation was by the immunoSEQ multiplex PCR assay. The immuneACCESS repertoire file appears here via TCRdb, limited to in-frame rearrangements. These files lack a portion of the clones; in checked studies, under half of the deficit traces to unresolved V genes, and the cause of the others is not known. A total of more than 55,000 clones appear in this sample, around 90% of them only once. The ten largest clones represent around a sixth of the sample. Input material: peripheral blood. The receptor source for this set is a man aged 80 or over with acute or convalescent COVID-19.

V gene TRBV18 combines with J gene TRBJ2-3; 8 positions match TRBD2. The CDR3 is 15 amino acids. The V segment lost 2 bases and the J segment 4 bases; nucleotides outside the gene matches: 5. The V gene's germline CDR1 is KGHSH and CDR2 LQKENI. The CDR3 is CASSPKAGGSDTQYF. The CDR3 DNA sequence: TGTGCCAGCTCACCAAAGGCGGGGGGATCAGATACGCAGTATTTT. Combining the CDR3 with reference TRBV18 and TRBJ2-3 gives the whole variable domain NAGVMQNPRHLVRRRGQEARLRCSPMKGHSHVYWYRQLPEEGLKFMVYLQKENIIDESGMPKERFSAEFPKEGPSILRIQQVVRGDSAAYFCASSPKAGGSDTQYFGPGTRLTVL.

This chain connects TRBV3-1 (or the pseudogene TRBV3-2) to TRBJ1-5, with 7 bases identical to TRBD1. Germline CDR1 and CDR2: LGHDT and YNNKEL (reference sequence). The J segment lost 3 bases and the V segment lost 3 bases, leaving 8 bases of the junction unmatched. The CDR3 runs to 16 residues. The CDR3 here is CASSQTTGSLNQPQHF. The CDR3 nucleotides read TGTGCCAGCAGCCAGACGACAGGGTCCCTCAATCAGCCCCAGCATTTT.

DNA for the CDR3: TGTGCCAGCAGTAGGATAAGCGGGGGCCCCCAAGAGACCCAGTACTTC. Protein sequence: CASSRISGGPQETQYF. The chain couples TRBV27 to TRBJ2-5; the match to TRBD2 covers 8 bases. This CDR3 region has 16 residues. In germline, CDR1 is MNHEY, CDR2 SMNVEV (reference sequence). V was pared by 5 bases and J by 1 base, with 9 bases of the junction left unmatched.

The V and J genes are TRBV5-8 and TRBJ1-3, with D possibly TRBD1 on 6 matching bases. Germline loops: CDR1 SGHTS, CDR2 YDEGEE. With 6 bases removed from V and 1 base from J, the gap between germline ends came to 11 bases. The CDR3 covers 14 residues. CDR3: CASTTRGSGNTIYF. CDR3 in DNA: TGTGCCAGCACAACCAGGGGTTCTGGAAACACCATATATTTT.

The J gene is TRBJ2-2, the V gene TRBV9, with a tentative D call TRBD1 (6 bases). Germline CDR1 SGDLS, CDR2 YYNGEE. Trimming stripped 4 bases from V and 0 bases from J, with 10 bases between. CDR3 length: 15 residues. CDR3 in amino acids: CASSPTGSNTGELFF. In DNA form, the CDR3 reads TGTGCCAGCAGCCCAACAGGGTCGAACACCGGGGAGCTGTTTTTT.

The V gene is TRBV7-9, the J gene TRBJ2-3; tentatively, D is TRBD1 (5 bases). The length of the CDR3 is 12 residues. In germline, CDR1 is SEHNR, CDR2 FQNEAQ (reference sequence). Trimming removed 2 bases at V and 8 bases at J, with 8 bases between. The CDR3 protein is CASSLTGPTQYF. CDR3 nucleotide sequence: TGTGCCAGCAGCTTAACAGGACCTACGCAGTATTTT.

This chain links TRBV6-6 with TRBJ2-1; D is possibly TRBD1 (5 bases). Trimming took 6 bases from V and 7 from J, leaving 10 bases between them. Per germline, CDR1 MNHNY and CDR2 SVGAGI (reference sequence). The CDR3 extends over 12 amino acids. The DNA of the CDR3 is TGTGCCAGCAGACAGGACATAAATGAGCAGTTCTTC. Translated, it gives CASRQDINEQFF.

The sample holds a few counts of this clone. The V call is TRBV19, the J call TRBJ2-6; D gene ambiguous. Germline CDR1 reads LNHDA; CDR2 reads SQIVND (reference sequence). V lost 7 bases and J lost 2, with 9 bases in between. The CDR3 totals 14 residues. In nucleotides, the CDR3 is TGTGCCAGTAATGAGGCTGCTGGGGCCAACGTCCTGACTTTC. Its protein product is CASNEAAGANVLTF.

The rearrangement joins TRBV19 to TRBJ2-3, with TRBD2 identical over 11 bases. The germline CDR1 and CDR2 sequences are LNHDA and SQIVND (reference sequence). CDR3 length equals 16 residues. Trimming cost V 3 bases and J 2 bases; bases outside gene matches: 4. CDR3 sequence (DNA): TGTGCCAGTAGTATCCTAGCGGGGGGTGACACAGATACGCAGTATTTT. This sequence encodes CASSILAGGDTDTQYF. Combining the CDR3 with reference TRBV19 and TRBJ2-3 gives the whole variable domain DGGITQSPKYLFRKEGQNVTLSCEQNLNHDAMYWYRQDPGQGLRLIYYSQIVNDFQKGDIAEGYSVSREKKESFPLTVTSAQKNPTAFYLCASSILAGGDTDTQYFGPGTRLTVL.

The rearrangement joins TRBV13 to TRBJ2-5; maybe TRBD1 (6 bases). The V gene's germline CDR1 is PRHDT and CDR2 FYEKMQ (reference sequence). The CDR3 sequence is 14 residues long. Trimming took off 5 bases at V and 7 bases at J, with 17 bases between the two ends. In DNA form, the CDR3 reads TGTGCCAGCAGCCCCCGGACAGCGTGGGGGACCCAGTACTTC. Protein product: CASSPRTAWGTQYF.

The chain is built from TRBV5-1 and TRBJ2-3; the D is unclear. Germline V gene lookup returns CDR1 SGHRS and CDR2 YFSETQ. The CDR3 sequence is 14 residues long. V lost 1 base to trimming and J lost 6 bases, with 12 bases between them. CDR3 DNA: TGCGCCAGCAGCTTGTGGTCTTCACAGGATACGCAGTATTTT. Its protein is CASSLWSSQDTQYF.

In its sample, this clone was seen once. J is TRBJ1-2 and V is TRBV7-9, with D maybe TRBD1 (5 bases). Trimming removed 2 bases at V and 1 base at J, with 14 bases between. Germline-derived CDR1 and CDR2 are SEHNR and FQNEAQ (reference sequence). The CDR3 loop spans 16 amino acids. CDR3 loop: CASSLIATENNYGYTF. Here the CDR3 DNA reads TGTGCCAGCAGCTTAATTGCGACAGAGAATAACTATGGCTACACCTTC.

The chain carries TRBV19 and TRBJ1-2; 8 bases line up with TRBD1. The germline gives CDR1 LNHDA, CDR2 SQIVND (reference sequence). The CDR3 is made up of 15 amino acids. Trimming took 4 bases from V and 6 from J; bases not matched to a gene: 10. The CDR3 reads CASSTQTGVGDGYTF. CDR3 nucleotide sequence: TGTGCCAGTAGTACCCAGACAGGGGTAGGTGATGGCTACACCTTC.

This sequence joins TRBV30 and TRBJ1-1; the D gene is possibly TRBD1 (6 bases). Germline V CDR1 and CDR2: GTSNPN, SVGIG (reference sequence). The CDR3 runs to 13 residues. V shed 2 bases and J shed 1 base, with 8 bases lying between them. DNA for the CDR3: TGTGCCTGGAGTACACAGGGGAACACTGAAGCTTTCTTT. Its translation: CAWSTQGNTEAFF.

The chain has TRBV6-5 and TRBJ2-1; 8 nucleotides match TRBD2. Germline assignment: CDR1 MNHEY and CDR2 SVGAGI. The V and J ends lost 5 bases and 5 bases, in that order; junction bases with no gene match: 8. This CDR3 is 15 amino acids long. The CDR3 loop is CASSPLSGGHNEQFF. CDR3 coding DNA: TGTGCCAGCAGTCCCCTGTCGGGGGGGCACAATGAGCAGTTCTTC.